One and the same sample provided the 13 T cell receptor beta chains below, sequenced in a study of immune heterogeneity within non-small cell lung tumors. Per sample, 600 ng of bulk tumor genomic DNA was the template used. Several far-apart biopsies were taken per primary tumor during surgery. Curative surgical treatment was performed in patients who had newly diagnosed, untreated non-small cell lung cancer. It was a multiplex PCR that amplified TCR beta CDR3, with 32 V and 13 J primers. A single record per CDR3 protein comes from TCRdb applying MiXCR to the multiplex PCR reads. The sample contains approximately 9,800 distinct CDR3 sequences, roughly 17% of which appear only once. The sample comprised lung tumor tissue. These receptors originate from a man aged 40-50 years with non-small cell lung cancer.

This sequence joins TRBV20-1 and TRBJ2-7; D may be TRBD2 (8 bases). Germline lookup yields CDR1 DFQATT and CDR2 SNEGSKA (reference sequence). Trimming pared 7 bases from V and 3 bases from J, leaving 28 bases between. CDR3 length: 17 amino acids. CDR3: CSVRQGMKGTSIYEQYF. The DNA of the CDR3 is TGCAGTGTCAGACAGGGAATGAAGGGGACTAGTATCTACGAGCAGTACTTC.

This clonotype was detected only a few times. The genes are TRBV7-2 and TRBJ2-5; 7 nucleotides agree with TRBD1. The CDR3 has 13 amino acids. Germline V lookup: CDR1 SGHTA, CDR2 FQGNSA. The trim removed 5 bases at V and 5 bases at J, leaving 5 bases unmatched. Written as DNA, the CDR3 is TGTGCCAGCAGCCCCCACAGGGGCGAGACCCAGTACTTC. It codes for CASSPHRGETQYF.

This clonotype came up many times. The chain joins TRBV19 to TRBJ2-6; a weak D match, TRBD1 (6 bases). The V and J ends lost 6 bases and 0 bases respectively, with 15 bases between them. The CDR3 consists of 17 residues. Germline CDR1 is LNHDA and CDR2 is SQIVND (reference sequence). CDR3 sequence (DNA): TGTGCCAGTAGCACCTCGACAGGCAGCTCTGGGGCCAACGTCCTGACTTTC. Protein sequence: CASSTSTGSSGANVLTF. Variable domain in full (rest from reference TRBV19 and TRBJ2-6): DGGITQSPKYLFRKEGQNVTLSCEQNLNHDAMYWYRQDPGQGLRLIYYSQIVNDFQKGDIAEGYSVSREKKESFPLTVTSAQKNPTAFYLCASSTSTGSSGANVLTFGAGSRLTVL.

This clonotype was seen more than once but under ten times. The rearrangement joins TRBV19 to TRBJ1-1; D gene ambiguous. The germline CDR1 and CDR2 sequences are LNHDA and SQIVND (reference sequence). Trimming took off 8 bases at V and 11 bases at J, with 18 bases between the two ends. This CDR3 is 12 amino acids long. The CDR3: CASSLSTSVAFF. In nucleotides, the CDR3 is TGTGCCAGTTCTTTAAGTACGAGTGTGGCTTTCTTT.

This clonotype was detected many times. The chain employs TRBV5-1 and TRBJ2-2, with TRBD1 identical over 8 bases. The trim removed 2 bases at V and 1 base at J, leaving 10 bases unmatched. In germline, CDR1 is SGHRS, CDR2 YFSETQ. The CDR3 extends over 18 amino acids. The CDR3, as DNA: TGCGCCAGCAGCTTAGGGACAGGTGAACTTCGGAACACCGGGGAGCTGTTTTTT. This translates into CASSLGTGELRNTGELFF.

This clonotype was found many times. The CDR3: CASSAGFRQPQHF. The DNA of the CDR3 is TGTGCCAGCAGCGCCGGGTTCCGTCAGCCCCAGCATTTT. The chain uses TRBV5-8 and TRBJ1-5; D remains unclear. Germline V gene data show CDR1 as SGHTS and CDR2 as YDEGEE. The V gene lost 4 bases and the J gene lost 6 bases, with 11 bases spanning the gap. The CDR3 length is 13 residues.

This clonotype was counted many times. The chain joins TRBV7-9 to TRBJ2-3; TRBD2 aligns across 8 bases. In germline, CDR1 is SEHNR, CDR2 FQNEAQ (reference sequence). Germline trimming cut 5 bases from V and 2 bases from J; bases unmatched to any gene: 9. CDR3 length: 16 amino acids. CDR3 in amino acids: CASSPSAGGLTDTQYF. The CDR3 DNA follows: TGTGCCAGCAGCCCCAGTGCGGGGGGCCTCACAGATACGCAGTATTTT. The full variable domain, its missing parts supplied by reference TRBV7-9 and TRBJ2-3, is DTGVSQNPRHKITKRGQNVTFRCDPISEHNRLYWYRQTLGQGPEFLTYFQNEAQLEKSRLLSDRFSAERPKGSFSTLEIQRTEQGDSAMYLCASSPSAGGLTDTQYFGPGTRLTVL.

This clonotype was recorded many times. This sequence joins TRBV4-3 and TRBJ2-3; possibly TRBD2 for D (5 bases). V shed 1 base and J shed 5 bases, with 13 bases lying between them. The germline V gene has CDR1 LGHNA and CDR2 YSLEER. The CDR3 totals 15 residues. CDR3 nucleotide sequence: TGCGCCAGCAGCCAAGTCCCCGGGGTTAGAGATACGCAGTATTTT. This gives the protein CASSQVPGVRDTQYF.

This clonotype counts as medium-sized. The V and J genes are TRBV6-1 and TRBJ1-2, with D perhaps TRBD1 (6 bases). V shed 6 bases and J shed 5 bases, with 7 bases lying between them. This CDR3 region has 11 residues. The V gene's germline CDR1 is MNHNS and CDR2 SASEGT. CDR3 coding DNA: TGTGCCAGCAGCAGGGGTTATGGCTACACCTTC. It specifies CASSRGYGYTF.

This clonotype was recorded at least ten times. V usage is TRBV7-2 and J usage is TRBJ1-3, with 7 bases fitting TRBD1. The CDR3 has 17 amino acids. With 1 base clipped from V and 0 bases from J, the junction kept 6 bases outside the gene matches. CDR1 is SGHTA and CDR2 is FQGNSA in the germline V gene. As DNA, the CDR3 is TGTGCCAGCAGCTTAGATTACGGGACAGTCTCTGGAAACACCATATATTTT. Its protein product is CASSLDYGTVSGNTIYF.

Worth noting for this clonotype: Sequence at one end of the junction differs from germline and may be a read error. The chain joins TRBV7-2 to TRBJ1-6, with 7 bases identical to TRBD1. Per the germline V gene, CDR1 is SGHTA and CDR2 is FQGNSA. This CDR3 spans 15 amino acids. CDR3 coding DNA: TGTGCCATCAGCTTAGTGGGACAGCTTTATTCACTCCTCCACTTT. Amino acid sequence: CAISLVGQLYSLLHF.

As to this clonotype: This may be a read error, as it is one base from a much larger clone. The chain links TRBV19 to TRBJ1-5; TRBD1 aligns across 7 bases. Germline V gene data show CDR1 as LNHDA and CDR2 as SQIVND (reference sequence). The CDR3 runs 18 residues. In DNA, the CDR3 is TGTGCCACCCTTCCCGGGACAGCCAATTCCTTGAGGAATCAGCCCCAGAATTTT. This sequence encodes CATLPGTANSLRNQPQNF.

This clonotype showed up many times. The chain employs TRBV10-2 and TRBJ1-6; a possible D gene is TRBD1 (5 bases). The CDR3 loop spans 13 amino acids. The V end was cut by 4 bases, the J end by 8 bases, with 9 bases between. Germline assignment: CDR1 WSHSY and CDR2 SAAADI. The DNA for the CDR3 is TGCGCCAGCAGTGCTTCGGGGGATTCACCCCTCCACTTT. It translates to CASSASGDSPLHF.